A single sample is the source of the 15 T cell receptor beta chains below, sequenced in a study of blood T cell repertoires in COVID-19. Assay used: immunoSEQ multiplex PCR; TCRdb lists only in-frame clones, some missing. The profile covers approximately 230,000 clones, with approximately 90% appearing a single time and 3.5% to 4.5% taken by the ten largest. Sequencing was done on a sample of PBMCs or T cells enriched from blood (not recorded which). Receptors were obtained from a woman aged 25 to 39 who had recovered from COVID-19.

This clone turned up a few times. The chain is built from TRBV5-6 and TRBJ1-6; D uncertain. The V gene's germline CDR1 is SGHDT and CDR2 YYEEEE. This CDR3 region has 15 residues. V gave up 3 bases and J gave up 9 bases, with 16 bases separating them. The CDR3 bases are TGTGCCAGCAGCTCAGACACCCCCCCGATTTCACCCCTCCACTTT. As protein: CASSSDTPPISPLHF.

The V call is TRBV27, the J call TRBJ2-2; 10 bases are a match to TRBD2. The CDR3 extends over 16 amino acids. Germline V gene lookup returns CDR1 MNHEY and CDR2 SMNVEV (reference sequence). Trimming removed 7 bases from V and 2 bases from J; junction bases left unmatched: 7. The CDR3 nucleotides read TGTGCCAGCAAGGTGGCTAGCGGGAGTAACACCGGGGAGCTGTTTTTT. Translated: CASKVASGSNTGELFF.

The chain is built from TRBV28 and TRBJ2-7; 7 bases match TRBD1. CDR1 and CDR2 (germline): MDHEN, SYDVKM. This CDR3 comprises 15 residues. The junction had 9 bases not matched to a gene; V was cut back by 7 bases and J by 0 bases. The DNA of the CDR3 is TGTGCCAGCAACGGCAGGGGGTCCTCCTCCTACGAGCAGTACTTC. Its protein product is CASNGRGSSSYEQYF.

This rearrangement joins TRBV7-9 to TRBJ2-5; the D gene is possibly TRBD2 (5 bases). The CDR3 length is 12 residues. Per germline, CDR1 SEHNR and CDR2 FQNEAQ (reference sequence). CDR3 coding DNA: TGTGCTAGTAGCGCGTACCAAGAGACCCAGTACTTC. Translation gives CASSAYQETQYF.

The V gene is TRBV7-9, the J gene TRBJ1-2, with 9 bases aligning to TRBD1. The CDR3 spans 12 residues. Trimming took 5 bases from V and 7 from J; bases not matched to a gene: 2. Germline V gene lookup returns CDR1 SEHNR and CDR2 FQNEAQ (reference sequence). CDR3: CASSLTGGGYTF. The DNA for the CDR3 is TGTGCCAGCAGCCTGACAGGGGGTGGCTACACCTTC. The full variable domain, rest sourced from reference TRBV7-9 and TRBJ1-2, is DTGVSQNPRHKITKRGQNVTFRCDPISEHNRLYWYRQTLGQGPEFLTYFQNEAQLEKSRLLSDRFSAERPKGSFSTLEIQRTEQGDSAMYLCASSLTGGGYTFGSGTRLTVV.

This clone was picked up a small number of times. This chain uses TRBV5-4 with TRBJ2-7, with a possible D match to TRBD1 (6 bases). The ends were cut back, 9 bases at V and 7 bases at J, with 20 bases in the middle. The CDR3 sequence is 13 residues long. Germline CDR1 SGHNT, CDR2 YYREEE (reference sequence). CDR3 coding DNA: TGTGCCACCTCGCAAGGGGGACGGTGGGAGCAGTACTTC. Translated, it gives CATSQGGRWEQYF.

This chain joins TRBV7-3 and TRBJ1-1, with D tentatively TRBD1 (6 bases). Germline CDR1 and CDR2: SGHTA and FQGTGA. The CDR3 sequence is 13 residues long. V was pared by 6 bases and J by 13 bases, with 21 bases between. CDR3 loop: CASSASGRGLGFF. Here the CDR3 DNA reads TGTGCCAGCAGTGCCAGCGGGCGGGGGCTTGGTTTCTTT.

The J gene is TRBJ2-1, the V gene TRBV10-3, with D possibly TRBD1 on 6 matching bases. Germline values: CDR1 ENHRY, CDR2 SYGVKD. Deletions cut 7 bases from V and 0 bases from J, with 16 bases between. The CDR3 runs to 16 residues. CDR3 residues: CAIKSRADSSYNEQFF. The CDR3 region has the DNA TGTGCCATCAAGTCTCGGGCGGACAGCTCCTACAATGAGCAGTTCTTC.

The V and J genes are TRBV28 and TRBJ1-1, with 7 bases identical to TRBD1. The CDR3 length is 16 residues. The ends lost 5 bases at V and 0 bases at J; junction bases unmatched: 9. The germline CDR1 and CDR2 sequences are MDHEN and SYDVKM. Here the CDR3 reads CASSGDRATVNTEAFF. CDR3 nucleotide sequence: TGTGCCAGCAGTGGCGACAGGGCCACTGTGAACACTGAAGCTTTCTTT.

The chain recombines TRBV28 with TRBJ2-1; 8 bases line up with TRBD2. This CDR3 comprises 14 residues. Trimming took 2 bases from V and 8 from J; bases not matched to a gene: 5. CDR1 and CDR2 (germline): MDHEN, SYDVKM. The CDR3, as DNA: TGTGCCAGCAGTTTAGGCGGGAGGAGCTATGAGCAGTTCTTC. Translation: CASSLGGRSYEQFF. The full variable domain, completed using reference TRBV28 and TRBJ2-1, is DVKVTQSSRYLVKRTGEKVFLECVQDMDHENMFWYRQDPGLGLRLIYFSYDVKMKEKGDIPEGYSVSREKKERFSLILESASTNQTSMYLCASSLGGRSYEQFFGPGTRLTVL.

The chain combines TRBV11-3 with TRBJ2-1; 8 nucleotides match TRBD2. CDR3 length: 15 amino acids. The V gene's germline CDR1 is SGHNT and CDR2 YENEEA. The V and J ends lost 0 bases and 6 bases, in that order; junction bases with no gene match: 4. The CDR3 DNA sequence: TGTGCCAGCAGCTTAGACTTCGGGAGGGGCAATGAGCAGTTCTTC. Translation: CASSLDFGRGNEQFF.

The CDR3 here is CAWVTGTSLRGTEAFF. The CDR3, as DNA: TGTGCCTGGGTTACCGGGACATCTCTCCGAGGGACTGAAGCTTTCTTT. This chain connects TRBV30 to TRBJ1-1; TRBD1 is a possible D gene (6 bases). The CDR3 has 16 amino acids. The V gene lost 5 bases and the J gene lost 5 bases, with 24 bases spanning the gap. The germline CDR1 and CDR2 sequences are GTSNPN and SVGIG (reference sequence). Full variable domain (rest looked up from reference TRBV30 and TRBJ1-1): SQTIHQWPATLVQPVGSPLSLECTVEGTSNPNLYWYRQAAGRGLQLLFYSVGIGQISSEVPQNLSASRPQDRQFILSSKKLLLSDSGFYLCAWVTGTSLRGTEAFFGQGTRLTVV.

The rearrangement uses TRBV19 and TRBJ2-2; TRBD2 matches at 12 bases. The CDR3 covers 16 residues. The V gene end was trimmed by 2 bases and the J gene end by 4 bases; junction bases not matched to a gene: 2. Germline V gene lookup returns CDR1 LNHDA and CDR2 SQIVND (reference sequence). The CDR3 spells CASSILAGGSTGELFF. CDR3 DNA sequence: TGTGCCAGTAGTATACTAGCGGGAGGGTCCACCGGGGAGCTGTTTTTT.

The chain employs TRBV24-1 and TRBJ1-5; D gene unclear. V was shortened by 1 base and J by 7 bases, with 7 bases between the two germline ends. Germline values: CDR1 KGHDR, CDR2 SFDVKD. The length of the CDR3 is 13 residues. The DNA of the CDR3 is TGTGCCACCAGTGATTTCGGGGTACAGCCCCAGCATTTT. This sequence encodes CATSDFGVQPQHF.

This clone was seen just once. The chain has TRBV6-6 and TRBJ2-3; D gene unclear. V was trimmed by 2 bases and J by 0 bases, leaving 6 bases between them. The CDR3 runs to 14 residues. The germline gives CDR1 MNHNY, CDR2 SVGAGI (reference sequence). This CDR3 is CASSYLTSTDTQYF. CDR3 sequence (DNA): TGTGCCAGCAGTTACCTTACTAGCACAGATACGCAGTATTTT.